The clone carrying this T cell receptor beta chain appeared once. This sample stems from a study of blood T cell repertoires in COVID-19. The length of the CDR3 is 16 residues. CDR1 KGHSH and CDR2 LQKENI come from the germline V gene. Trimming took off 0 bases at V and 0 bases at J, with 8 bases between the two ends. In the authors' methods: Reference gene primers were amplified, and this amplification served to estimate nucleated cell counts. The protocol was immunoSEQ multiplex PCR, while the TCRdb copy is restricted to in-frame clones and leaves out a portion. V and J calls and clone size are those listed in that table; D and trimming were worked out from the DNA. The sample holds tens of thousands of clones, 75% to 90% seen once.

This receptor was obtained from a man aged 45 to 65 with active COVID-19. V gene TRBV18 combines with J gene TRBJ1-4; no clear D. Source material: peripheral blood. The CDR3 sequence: CASSPPAVPTNEKLFF. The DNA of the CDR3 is TGTGCCAGCTCACCACCGGCGGTCCCAACTAATGAAAAACTGTTTTTT.